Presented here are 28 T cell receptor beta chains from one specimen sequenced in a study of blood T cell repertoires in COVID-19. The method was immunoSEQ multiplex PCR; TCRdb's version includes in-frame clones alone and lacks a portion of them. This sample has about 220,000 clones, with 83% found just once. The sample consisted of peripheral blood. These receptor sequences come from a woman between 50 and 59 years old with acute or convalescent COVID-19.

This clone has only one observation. CDR3 coding DNA: TGCAGCGCCAGGACAGGTAGTAGACAGCCCCAGCATTTT. Encoded protein: CSARTGSRQPQHF. V and J are TRBV29-1 and TRBJ1-5, with 7 bases lining up with TRBD1. With V trimmed by 7 bases and J by 7 bases, 10 bases remained unmatched. The CDR3 runs 13 residues. Germline CDR1 is SQVTM and CDR2 is ANQGSEA. Looking up the rest from reference TRBV29-1 and TRBJ1-5 gives the full variable domain: SAVISQKPSRDICQRGTSLTIQCQVDSQVTMMFWYRQQPGQSLTLIATANQGSEATYESGFVIDKFPISRPNLTFSTLTVSNMSPEDSSIYLCSARTGSRQPQHFGDGTRLSIL.

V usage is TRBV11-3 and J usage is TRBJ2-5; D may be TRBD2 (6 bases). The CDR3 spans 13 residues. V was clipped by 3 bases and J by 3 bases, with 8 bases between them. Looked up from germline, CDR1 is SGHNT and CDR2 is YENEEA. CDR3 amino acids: CASSLGGKETQYF. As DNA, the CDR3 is TGTGCCAGCAGCTTGGGGGGTAAAGAGACCCAGTACTTC.

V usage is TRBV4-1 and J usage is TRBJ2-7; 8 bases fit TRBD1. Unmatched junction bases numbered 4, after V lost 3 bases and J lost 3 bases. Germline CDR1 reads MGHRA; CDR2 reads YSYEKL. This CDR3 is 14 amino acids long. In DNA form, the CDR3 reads TGCGCCAGCAGCCAGGGACAGGAAGACTACGAGCAGTACTTC. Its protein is CASSQGQEDYEQYF.

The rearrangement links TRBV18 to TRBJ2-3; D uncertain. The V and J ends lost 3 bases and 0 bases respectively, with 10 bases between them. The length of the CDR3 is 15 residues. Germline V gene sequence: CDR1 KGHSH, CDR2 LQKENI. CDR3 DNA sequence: TGTGCCAGCTCACCCCTGATCACTAGCACAGATACGCAGTATTTT. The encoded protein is CASSPLITSTDTQYF.

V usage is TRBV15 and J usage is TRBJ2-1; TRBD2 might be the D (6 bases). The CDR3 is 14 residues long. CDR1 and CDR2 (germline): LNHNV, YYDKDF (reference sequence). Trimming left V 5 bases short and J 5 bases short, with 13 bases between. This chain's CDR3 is CATSDGTFDNEQFF. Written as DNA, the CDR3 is TGTGCCACCAGCGATGGGACTTTCGACAATGAGCAGTTCTTC.

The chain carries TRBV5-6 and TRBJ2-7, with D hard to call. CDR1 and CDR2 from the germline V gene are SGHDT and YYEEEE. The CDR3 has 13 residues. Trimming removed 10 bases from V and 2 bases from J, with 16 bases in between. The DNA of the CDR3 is TGTGCCTCCGGCCAGCGAAACCCCTACGAGCAGTACTTC. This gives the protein CASGQRNPYEQYF.

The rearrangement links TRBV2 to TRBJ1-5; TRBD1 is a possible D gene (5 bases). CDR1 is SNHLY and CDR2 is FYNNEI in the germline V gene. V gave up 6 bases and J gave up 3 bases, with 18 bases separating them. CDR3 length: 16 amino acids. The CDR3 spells CASRNPGDSHNQPQHF. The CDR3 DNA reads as TGTGCCAGCAGGAATCCGGGAGACAGTCACAATCAGCCCCAGCATTTT.

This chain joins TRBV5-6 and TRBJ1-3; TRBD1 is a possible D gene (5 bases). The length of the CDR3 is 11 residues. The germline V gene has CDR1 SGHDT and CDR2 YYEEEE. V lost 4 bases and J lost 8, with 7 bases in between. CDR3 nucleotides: TGTGCCAGCAGCCGGGGGGACACCATATATTTT. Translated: CASSRGDTIYF.

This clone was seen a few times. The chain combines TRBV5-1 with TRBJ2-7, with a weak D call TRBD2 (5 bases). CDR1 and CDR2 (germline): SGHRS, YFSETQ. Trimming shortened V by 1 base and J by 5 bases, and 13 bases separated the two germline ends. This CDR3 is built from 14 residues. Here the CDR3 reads CASSLMSGMNEQYF. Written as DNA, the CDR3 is TGCGCCAGCAGCTTGATGTCCGGGATGAACGAGCAGTACTTC.

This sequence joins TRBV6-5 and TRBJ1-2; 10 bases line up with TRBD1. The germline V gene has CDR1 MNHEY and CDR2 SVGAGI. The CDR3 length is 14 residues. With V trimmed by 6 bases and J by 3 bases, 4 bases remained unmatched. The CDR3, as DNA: TGTGCCAGCAGCGGAGGGACAGGGGACTATGGCTACACCTTC. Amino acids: CASSGGTGDYGYTF.

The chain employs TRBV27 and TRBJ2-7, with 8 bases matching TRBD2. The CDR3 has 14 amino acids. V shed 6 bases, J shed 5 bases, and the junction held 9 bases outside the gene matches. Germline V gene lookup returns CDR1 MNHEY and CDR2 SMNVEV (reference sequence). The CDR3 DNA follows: TGTGCCAGCAGCCTAACGGGACTAGTCCACGAGCAGTACTTC. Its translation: CASSLTGLVHEQYF.

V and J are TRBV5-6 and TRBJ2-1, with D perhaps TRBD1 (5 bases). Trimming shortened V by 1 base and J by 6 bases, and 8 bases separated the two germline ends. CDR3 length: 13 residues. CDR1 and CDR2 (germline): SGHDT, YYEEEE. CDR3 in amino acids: CASSLPGLNEQFF. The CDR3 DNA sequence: TGTGCCAGCAGCTTGCCAGGGCTCAATGAGCAGTTCTTC.

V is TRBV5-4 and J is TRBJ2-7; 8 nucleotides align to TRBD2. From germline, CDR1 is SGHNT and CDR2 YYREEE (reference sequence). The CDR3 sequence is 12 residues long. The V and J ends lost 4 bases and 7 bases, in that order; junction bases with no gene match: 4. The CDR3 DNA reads TGTGCCAGCAGCCGGGAGGGCCAGGAGCAGTACTTC. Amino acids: CASSREGQEQYF.

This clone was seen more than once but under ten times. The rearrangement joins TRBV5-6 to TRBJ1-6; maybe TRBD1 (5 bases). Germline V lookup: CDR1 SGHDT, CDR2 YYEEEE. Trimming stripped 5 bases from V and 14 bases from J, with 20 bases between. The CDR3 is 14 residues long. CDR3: CASSRAGPGVALHF. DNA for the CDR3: TGTGCCAGCAGTAGGGCAGGTCCGGGGGTGGCCCTCCACTTT.

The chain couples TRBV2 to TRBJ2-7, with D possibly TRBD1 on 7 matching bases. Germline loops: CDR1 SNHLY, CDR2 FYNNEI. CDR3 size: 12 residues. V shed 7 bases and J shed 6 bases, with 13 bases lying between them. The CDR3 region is CASKEGAPEQYF. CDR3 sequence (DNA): TGTGCCAGCAAGGAGGGGGCGCCCGAGCAGTACTTC.

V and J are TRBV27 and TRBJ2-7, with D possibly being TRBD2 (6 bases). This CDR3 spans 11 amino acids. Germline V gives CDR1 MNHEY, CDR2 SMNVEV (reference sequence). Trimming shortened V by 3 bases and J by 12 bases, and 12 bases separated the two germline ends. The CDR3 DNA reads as TGTGCCAGCAGTTTGTGGGGGGATGGGTACTTC. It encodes CASSLWGDGYF.

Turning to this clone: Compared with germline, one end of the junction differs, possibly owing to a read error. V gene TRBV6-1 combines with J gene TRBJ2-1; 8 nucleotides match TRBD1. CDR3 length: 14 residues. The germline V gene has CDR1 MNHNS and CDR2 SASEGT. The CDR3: CASNEYRGANEQFF. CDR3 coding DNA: TGTGCCAGCAATGAATACAGGGGGGCCAATGAGCAGTTCTTC.

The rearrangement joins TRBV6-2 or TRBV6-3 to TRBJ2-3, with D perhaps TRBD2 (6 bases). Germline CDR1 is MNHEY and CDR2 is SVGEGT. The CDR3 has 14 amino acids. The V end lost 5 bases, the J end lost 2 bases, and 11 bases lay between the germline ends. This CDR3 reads CASSQAGITDTQYF. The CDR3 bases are TGTGCCAGCAGTCAGGCGGGGATCACAGATACGCAGTATTTT.

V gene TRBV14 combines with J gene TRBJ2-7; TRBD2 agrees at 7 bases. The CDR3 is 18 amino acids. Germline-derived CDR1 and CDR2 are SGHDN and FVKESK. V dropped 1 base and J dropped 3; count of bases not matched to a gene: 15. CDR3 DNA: TGTGCCAGCAGCCAAGGGAGGGCCTCGACTAGCCGACGCTACGAGCAGTACTTC. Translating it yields CASSQGRASTSRRYEQYF.

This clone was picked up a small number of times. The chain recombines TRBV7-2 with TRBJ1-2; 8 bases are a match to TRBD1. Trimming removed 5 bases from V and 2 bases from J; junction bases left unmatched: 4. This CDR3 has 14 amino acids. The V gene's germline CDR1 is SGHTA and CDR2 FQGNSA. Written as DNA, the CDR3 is TGTGCCAGCAGCCTGGACAGGGCGAACTATGGCTACACCTTC. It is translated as CASSLDRANYGYTF.

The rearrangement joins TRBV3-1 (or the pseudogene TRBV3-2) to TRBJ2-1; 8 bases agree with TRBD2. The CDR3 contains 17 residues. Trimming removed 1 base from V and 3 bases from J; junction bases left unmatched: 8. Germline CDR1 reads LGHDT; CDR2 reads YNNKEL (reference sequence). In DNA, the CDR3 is TGTGCCAGCAGCCAAGCGGCCGGGACTAGAGGCTACAATGAGCAGTTCTTC. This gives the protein CASSQAAGTRGYNEQFF.

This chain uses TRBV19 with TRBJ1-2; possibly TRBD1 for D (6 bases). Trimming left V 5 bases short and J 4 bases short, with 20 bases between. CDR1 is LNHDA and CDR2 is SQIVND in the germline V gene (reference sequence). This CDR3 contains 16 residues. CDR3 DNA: TGTGCCAGTAGTCCGGACCCACCCAGGGGCTCCTATGGCTACACCTTC. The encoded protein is CASSPDPPRGSYGYTF.

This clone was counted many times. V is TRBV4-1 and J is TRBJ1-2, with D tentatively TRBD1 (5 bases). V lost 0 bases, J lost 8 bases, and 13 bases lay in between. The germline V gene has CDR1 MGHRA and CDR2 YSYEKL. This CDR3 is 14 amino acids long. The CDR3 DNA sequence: TGCGCCAGCAGCCAAGATTTAAGGGGCTGGGGCTACACCTTC. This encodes CASSQDLRGWGYTF.

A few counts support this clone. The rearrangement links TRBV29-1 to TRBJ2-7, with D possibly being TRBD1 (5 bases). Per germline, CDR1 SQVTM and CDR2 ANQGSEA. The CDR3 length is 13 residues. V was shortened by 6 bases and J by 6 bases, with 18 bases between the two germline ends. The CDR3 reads CSVLFDSLAEQYF. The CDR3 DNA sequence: TGCAGCGTATTGTTTGACAGTCTCGCCGAGCAGTACTTC.

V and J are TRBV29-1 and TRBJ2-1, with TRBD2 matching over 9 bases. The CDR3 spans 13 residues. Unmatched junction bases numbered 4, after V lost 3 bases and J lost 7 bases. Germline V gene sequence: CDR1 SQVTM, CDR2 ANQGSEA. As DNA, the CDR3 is TGCAGCGTTGACTCGCGGGAGGGTAATGAGCAGTTCTTC. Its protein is CSVDSREGNEQFF.

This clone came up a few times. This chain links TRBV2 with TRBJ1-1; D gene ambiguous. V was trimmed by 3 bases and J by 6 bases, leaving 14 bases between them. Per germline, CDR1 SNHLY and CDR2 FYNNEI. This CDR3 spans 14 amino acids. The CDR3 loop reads CASSEDEWRAEAFF. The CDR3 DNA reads TGTGCCAGCAGTGAGGACGAATGGAGGGCTGAAGCTTTCTTT.

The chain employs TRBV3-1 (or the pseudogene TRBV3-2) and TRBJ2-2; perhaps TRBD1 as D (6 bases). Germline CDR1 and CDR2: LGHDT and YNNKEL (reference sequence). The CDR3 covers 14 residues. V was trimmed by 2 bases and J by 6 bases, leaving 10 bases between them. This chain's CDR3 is CASSQSQGPGELFF. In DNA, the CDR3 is TGTGCCAGCAGCCAAAGCCAGGGGCCCGGGGAGCTGTTTTTT.

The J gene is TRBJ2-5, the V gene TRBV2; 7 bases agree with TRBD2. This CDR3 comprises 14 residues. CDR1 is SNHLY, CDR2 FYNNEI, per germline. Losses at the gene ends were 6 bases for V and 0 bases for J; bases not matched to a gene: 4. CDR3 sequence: CASRELANQETQYF. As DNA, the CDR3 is TGTGCCAGCAGGGAACTAGCGAACCAAGAGACCCAGTACTTC. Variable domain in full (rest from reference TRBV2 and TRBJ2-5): EPEVTQTPSHQVTQMGQEVILRCVPISNHLYFYWYRQILGQKVEFLVSFYNNEISEKSEIFDDQFSVERPDGSNFTLKIRSTKLEDSAMYFCASRELANQETQYFGPGTRLLVL.